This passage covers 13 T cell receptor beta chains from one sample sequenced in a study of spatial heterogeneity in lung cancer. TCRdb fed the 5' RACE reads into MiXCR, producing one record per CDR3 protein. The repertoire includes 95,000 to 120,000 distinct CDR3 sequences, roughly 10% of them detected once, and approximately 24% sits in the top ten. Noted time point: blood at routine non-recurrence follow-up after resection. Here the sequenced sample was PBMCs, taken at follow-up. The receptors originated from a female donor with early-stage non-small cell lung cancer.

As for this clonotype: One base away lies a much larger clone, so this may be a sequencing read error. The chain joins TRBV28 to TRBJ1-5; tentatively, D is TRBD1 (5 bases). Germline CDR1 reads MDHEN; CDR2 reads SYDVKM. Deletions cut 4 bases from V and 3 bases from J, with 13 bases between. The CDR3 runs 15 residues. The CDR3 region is CASSWGRVNNQPQHF. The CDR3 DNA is TGTGCCAGCAGTTGGGGACGGGTAAACAATCAGCCCCAGCATTTT.

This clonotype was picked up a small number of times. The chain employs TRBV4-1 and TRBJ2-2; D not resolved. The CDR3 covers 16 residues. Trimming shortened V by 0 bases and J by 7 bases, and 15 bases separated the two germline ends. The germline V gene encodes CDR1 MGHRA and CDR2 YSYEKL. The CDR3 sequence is CASSQDSQFLGGELFF. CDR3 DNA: TGCGCCAGCAGCCAAGACAGTCAGTTTTTGGGCGGGGAGCTGTTTTTT.

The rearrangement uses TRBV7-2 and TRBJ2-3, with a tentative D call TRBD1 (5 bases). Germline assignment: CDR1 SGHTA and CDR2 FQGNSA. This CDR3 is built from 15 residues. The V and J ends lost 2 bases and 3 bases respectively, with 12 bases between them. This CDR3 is CASSLNRPTTDTQYF. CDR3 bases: TGTGCCAGCAGCTTAAACAGGCCCACGACAGATACGCAGTATTTT.

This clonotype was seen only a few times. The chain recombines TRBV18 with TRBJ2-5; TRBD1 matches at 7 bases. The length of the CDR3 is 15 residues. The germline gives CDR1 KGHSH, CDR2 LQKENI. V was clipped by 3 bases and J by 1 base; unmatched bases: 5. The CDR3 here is CASSPLGQSQETQYF. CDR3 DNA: TGTGCCAGCTCACCCCTGGGACAGTCCCAAGAGACCCAGTACTTC.

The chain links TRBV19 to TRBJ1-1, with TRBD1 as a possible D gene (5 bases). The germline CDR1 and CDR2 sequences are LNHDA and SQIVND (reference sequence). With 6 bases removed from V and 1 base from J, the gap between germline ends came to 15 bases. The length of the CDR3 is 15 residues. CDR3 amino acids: CASRTRGTGNTEAFF. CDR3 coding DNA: TGTGCCAGTAGAACTAGAGGGACGGGGAACACTGAAGCTTTCTTT.

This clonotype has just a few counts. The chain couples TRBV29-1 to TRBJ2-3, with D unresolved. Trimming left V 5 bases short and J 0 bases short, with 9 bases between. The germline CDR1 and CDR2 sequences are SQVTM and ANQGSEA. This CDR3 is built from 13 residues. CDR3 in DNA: TGCAGCGTTCAGCCTTCTAGCACAGATACGCAGTATTTT. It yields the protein CSVQPSSTDTQYF.

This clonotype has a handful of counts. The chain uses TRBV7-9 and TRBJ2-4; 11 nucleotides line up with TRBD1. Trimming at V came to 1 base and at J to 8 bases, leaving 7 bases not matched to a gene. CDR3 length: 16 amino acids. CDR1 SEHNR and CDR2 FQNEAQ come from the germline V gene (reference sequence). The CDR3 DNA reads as TGTGCCAGCAGCTTAGGCTGGACAGGGGGCGTGGACATTCAGTACTTC. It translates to CASSLGWTGGVDIQYF.

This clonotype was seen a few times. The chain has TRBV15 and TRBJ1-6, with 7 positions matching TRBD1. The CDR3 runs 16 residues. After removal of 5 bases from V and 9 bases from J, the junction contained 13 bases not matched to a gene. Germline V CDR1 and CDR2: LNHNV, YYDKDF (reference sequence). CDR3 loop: CATSERQGVGVSPLHF. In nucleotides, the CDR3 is TGTGCCACCAGCGAGCGTCAGGGGGTAGGAGTTTCACCCCTCCACTTT.

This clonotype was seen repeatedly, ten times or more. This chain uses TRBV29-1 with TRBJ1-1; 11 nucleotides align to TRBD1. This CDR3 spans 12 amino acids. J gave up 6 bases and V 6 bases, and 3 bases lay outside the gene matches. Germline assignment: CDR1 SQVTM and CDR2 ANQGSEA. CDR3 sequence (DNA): TGCAGCGTGGACAGGGGGCGCGCTGAAGCTTTCTTT. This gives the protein CSVDRGRAEAFF.

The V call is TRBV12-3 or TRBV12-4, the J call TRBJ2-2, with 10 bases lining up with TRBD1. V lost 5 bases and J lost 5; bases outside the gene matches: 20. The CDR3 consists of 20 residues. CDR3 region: CASSPRDRGRQRSGTGELFF. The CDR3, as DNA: TGTGCCAGCAGTCCCCGGGACAGGGGCCGCCAGCGTTCGGGTACCGGGGAGCTGTTTTTT.

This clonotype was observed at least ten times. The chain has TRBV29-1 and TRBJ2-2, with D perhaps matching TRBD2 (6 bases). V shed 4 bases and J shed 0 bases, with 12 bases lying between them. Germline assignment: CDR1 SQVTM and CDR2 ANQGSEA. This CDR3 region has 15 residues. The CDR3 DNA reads TGCAGCGTTGGCGGGGTATCCACGAACACCGGGGAGCTGTTTTTT. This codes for CSVGGVSTNTGELFF.

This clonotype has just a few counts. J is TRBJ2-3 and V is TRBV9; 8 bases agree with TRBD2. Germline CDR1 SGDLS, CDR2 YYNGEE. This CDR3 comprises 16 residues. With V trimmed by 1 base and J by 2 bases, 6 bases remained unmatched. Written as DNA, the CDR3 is TGTGCCAGCAGCGTACGAAGCGGGAGCCCCACAGATACGCAGTATTTT. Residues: CASSVRSGSPTDTQYF.

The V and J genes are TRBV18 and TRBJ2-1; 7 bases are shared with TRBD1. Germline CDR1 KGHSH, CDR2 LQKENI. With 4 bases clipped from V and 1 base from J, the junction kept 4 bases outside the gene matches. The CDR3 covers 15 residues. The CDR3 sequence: CASSLGTESYNEQFF. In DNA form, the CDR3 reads TGTGCCAGCTCACTGGGGACAGAATCCTACAATGAGCAGTTCTTC.